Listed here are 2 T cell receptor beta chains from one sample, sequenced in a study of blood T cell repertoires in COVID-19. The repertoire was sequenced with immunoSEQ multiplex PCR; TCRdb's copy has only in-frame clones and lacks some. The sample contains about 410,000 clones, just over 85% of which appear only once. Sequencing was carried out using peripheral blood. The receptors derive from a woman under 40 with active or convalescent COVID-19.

The CDR3 region is CASAPSGTSGVYSYNEQFF. The DNA of the CDR3 is TGTGCCAGCGCTCCTAGCGGGACTAGCGGGGTCTACTCCTACAATGAGCAGTTCTTC. V and J are TRBV7-9 and TRBJ2-1; 13 positions match TRBD2. Trimming took 8 bases from V and 0 from J; bases not matched to a gene: 13. The CDR3 spans 19 residues. Germline-derived CDR1 and CDR2 are SEHNR and FQNEAQ (reference sequence).

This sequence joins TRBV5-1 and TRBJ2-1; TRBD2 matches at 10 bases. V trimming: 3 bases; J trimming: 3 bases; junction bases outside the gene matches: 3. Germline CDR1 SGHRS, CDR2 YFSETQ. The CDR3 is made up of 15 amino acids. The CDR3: CASSWSGGDYNEQFF. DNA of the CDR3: TGCGCCAGCAGCTGGAGCGGGGGGGACTACAATGAGCAGTTCTTC.